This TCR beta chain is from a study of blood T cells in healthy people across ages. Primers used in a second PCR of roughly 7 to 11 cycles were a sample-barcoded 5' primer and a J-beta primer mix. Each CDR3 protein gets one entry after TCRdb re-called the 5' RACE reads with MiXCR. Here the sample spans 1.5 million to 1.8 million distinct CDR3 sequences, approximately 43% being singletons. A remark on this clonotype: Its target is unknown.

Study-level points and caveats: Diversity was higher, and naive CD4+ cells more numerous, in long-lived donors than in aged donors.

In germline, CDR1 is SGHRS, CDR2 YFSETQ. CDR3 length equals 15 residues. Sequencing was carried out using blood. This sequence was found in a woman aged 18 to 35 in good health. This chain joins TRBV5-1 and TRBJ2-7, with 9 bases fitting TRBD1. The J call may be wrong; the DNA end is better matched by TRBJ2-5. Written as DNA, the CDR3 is TGCGCCAGCCGGGACAGGGCTGGGATTTCAGAGACCCAGTACTTC. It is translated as CASRDRAGISETQYF.